This T cell receptor (beta chain) was identified during a study of regulatory T cells in long-lasting Graves disease. Through Arm-PCR of CDR3 regions and iRepertoire HTBI primers, TCR beta libraries were built. TCRdb re-derived calls from the multiplex PCR reads in MiXCR, one entry per CDR3 protein. The sample comprises some 400,000 distinct CDR3 sequences, about 15% of which are singletons, and 16% rests with the top ten. Regarding time point: newly diagnosed GD, antithyroid drugs for less than 3 months. There was RNA extracted from PBMCs, and the TCR library was made from it. The CDR3 has 11 amino acids. V gave up 10 bases and J gave up 5 bases, with 11 bases separating them. CDR1 and CDR2 (germline): SGHVS, FQNEAQ. These sequences were also reported in another study, on T cells in Graves' hyperthyroidism and ophthalmopathy. That report notes: Primed by the HTBI set, a first-round RT-PCR was run on the TCR CDR3.

The origin of this receptor is a woman aged 25 to 45 with Graves disease. The material was peripheral blood mononuclear cells (PBMCs), obtained at new diagnosis, from a patient treated with antithyroid drugs. The chain employs TRBV7-8 and TRBJ2-5; the D gene is possibly TRBD1 (6 bases). CDR3 DNA sequence: TGTGCCAACGGGGACATGGAGACCCAGTACTTC. Translating gives CANGDMETQYF.